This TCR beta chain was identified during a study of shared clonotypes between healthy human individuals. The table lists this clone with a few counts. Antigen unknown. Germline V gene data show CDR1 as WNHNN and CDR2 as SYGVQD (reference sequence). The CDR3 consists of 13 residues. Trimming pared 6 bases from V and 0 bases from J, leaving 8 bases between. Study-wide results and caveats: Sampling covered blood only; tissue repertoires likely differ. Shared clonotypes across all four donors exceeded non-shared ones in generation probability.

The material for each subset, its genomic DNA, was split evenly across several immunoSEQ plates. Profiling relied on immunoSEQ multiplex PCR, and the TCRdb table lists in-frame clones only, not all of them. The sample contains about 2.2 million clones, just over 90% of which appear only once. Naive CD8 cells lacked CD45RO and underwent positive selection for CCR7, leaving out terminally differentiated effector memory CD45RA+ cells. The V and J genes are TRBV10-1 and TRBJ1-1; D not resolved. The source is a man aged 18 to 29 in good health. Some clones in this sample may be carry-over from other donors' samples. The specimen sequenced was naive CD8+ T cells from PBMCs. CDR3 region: CASSSGLNTEAFF. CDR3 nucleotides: TGCGCCAGCAGCAGCGGCCTGAACACTGAAGCTTTCTTT.